This entry features one T cell receptor beta chain sequence. Its antigen is undetermined. Using immunoSEQ multiplex PCR, the repertoire was profiled, and TCRdb retains in-frame clones only, with some absent. The profile shows some 84,000 clones, 87% of them singletons. The sample originates from a study of PD-L1 blockade in urothelial cancer. General study points: Improved survival was predicted by pretreatment blood TCR clonality below the median.

The TCR sequence derives from a woman in her 70s with urothelial cancer. This specimen consisted of PBMCs, obtained around atezolizumab (anti-PD-L1) treatment.

The CDR3 is CASSWGTDTNQPQHF. DNA for the CDR3: TGTGCCAGCAGCTGGGGGACTGATACCAATCAGCCCCAGCATTTT. J is TRBJ1-5 and V is TRBV5-5; weak D call: TRBD1 (5 bases). The V end lost 3 bases, the J end lost 3 bases, and 13 bases lay between the germline ends. Germline CDR1 reads SGHKS; CDR2 reads YYEKEE (reference sequence). The CDR3 consists of 15 residues.